Presented here are 19 T cell receptor beta chains from one specimen sequenced in a study of blood T cell repertoires in COVID-19. Here immunoSEQ multiplex PCR was the method, and the copy in TCRdb shows in-frame clones only, minus some. Found here are under 95,000 clones, 65% to 90% of them singletons; the top ten hold 8.5% to 10%. The sample consisted of peripheral blood. These receptors all come from a man over 45 with COVID-19, enrolled during active disease.

In this sample, this clone turned up once. The chain joins TRBV7-2 to TRBJ1-5; maybe TRBD1 (6 bases). This CDR3 contains 13 residues. Germline loops: CDR1 SGHTA, CDR2 FQGNSA. The V and J ends lost 5 bases and 7 bases respectively, with 12 bases between them. The CDR3 loop is CASSQQGRQPQHF. CDR3 in DNA: TGTGCCAGCAGCCAACAGGGAAGACAGCCCCAGCATTTT.

The genes are TRBV10-1 and TRBJ1-5; 9 bases fit TRBD1. The CDR3 spans 15 residues. J lost 6 bases, V lost 2 bases, and 5 bases had no gene match. CDR1 is WNHNN and CDR2 is SYGVQD in the germline V gene (reference sequence). CDR3 amino acids: CASSETTGGGQPQHF. CDR3 DNA sequence: TGCGCCAGCAGTGAGACCACAGGGGGCGGTCAGCCCCAGCATTTT.

V usage is TRBV7-8 and J usage is TRBJ2-7; D might be TRBD2 (5 bases). From germline, CDR1 is SGHVS and CDR2 FQNEAQ. The CDR3 covers 15 residues. The ends were cut back, 5 bases at V and 0 bases at J, with 14 bases in the middle. In DNA, the CDR3 is TGTGCCAGCAGCCCCCGGCGAGGGAGCTCCTACGAGCAGTACTTC. Translated: CASSPRRGSSYEQYF.

The chain recombines TRBV24-1 with TRBJ2-7; a possible D gene is TRBD2 (5 bases). CDR1 and CDR2 (germline): KGHDR, SFDVKD. V lost 7 bases and J 3 bases, leaving 12 bases between the germline ends. The CDR3 has 13 residues. DNA for the CDR3: TGTGCCACCAGCAGTCCCGGGGTCTACGAGCAGTACTTC. It translates to CATSSPGVYEQYF.

This chain uses TRBV2 with TRBJ1-6; 9 nucleotides line up with TRBD1. The V segment lost 0 bases and the J segment 4 bases; nucleotides outside the gene matches: 19. The CDR3 contains 22 residues. Germline CDR1 is SNHLY and CDR2 is FYNNEI. DNA of the CDR3: TGTGCCAGCAGTGAAGCGCTACGAGCGGGACAGGGAAGATCCCATTATAATTCACCCCTCCACTTT. This gives the protein CASSEALRAGQGRSHYNSPLHF.

There are a few counts of this clone. The chain carries TRBV9 and TRBJ2-1; 10 bases line up with TRBD2. The CDR3 totals 17 residues. Germline CDR1 and CDR2: SGDLS and YYNGEE. Unmatched junction bases numbered 13, after V lost 5 bases and J lost 5 bases. The CDR3 spells CASRAGIGLAVNNEQFF. The CDR3 DNA is TGTGCCAGCAGGGCAGGGATCGGACTAGCGGTAAACAATGAGCAGTTCTTC.

J is TRBJ1-1 and V is TRBV10-3; D might be TRBD1 (5 bases). Germline values: CDR1 ENHRY, CDR2 SYGVKD. The length of the CDR3 is 15 residues. V lost 3 bases and J 1 base, leaving 12 bases between the germline ends. This CDR3 reads CAISEGAGRNTEAFF. CDR3 bases: TGTGCCATCAGTGAAGGGGCGGGACGGAACACTGAAGCTTTCTTT.

This clone was observed a single time. The chain joins TRBV5-5 to TRBJ1-2; no clear D gene. Germline V gene data show CDR1 as SGHKS and CDR2 as YYEKEE (reference sequence). The CDR3 extends over 14 amino acids. V dropped 5 bases and J dropped 0 bases, with 11 bases sitting between them. As DNA, the CDR3 is TGTGCCAGCAGTCCCGAAGCTTCTAACTATGGCTACACCTTC. Translated, it gives CASSPEASNYGYTF.

The J gene is TRBJ1-4, the V gene TRBV29-1; 7 bases are shared with TRBD1. The CDR3 loop spans 13 amino acids. J lost 7 bases, V lost 7 bases, and 9 bases had no gene match. From germline, CDR1 is SQVTM and CDR2 ANQGSEA. The CDR3 sequence: CSALRGPGEKLFF. CDR3 DNA sequence: TGCAGCGCGCTGAGGGGGCCAGGTGAAAAACTGTTTTTT.

V and J are TRBV19 and TRBJ2-5; 7 bases fit TRBD2. With V trimmed by 9 bases and J by 5 bases, 6 bases remained unmatched. The CDR3 runs 12 residues. Germline V lookup: CDR1 LNHDA, CDR2 SQIVND (reference sequence). CDR3 DNA sequence: TGTGCCAGCGGGAGGCGCGGGGAGACCCAGTACTTC. The encoded protein is CASGRRGETQYF.

The chain recombines TRBV4-1 with TRBJ2-3; D might be TRBD2 (6 bases). The V and J ends lost 0 bases and 1 base respectively, with 11 bases between them. CDR1 is MGHRA and CDR2 is YSYEKL in the germline V gene. The CDR3 is made up of 16 amino acids. This CDR3 reads CASSQDLASGTDTQYF. In DNA form, the CDR3 reads TGCGCCAGCAGCCAAGATTTGGCTAGCGGCACAGATACGCAGTATTTT.

The rearrangement uses TRBV5-1 and TRBJ1-6; D may be TRBD1 (5 bases). This CDR3 spans 14 amino acids. Trimming shortened V by 4 bases and J by 4 bases, and 9 bases separated the two germline ends. The germline V gene encodes CDR1 SGHRS and CDR2 YFSETQ. The CDR3 bases are TGCGCCAGCAGCACTCGACAGTATAATTCACCCCTCCACTTT. Protein: CASSTRQYNSPLHF.

The chain carries TRBV5-4 and TRBJ2-1, with D maybe TRBD2 (6 bases). V shed 4 bases and J shed 5 bases, with 13 bases lying between them. The CDR3 extends over 14 amino acids. From germline, CDR1 is SGHNT and CDR2 YYREEE (reference sequence). The CDR3 DNA follows: TGTGCCAGCAGCAGGAGGGACCTCGACAATGAGCAGTTCTTC. Amino acids: CASSRRDLDNEQFF.

The chain couples TRBV5-1 to TRBJ2-1; D may be TRBD2 (5 bases). The length of the CDR3 is 15 residues. Germline CDR1 SGHRS, CDR2 YFSETQ. V was shortened by 1 base and J by 6 bases, with 14 bases between the two germline ends. In nucleotides, the CDR3 is TGCGCCAGCAGCTTGAGTCTCGGCGGACTCAATGAGCAGTTCTTC. This translates into CASSLSLGGLNEQFF.

J is TRBJ2-1 and V is TRBV3-1 (or the pseudogene TRBV3-2); 7 bases are a match to TRBD1. Germline loops: CDR1 LGHDT, CDR2 YNNKEL (reference sequence). J gave up 0 bases and V 4 bases, and 6 bases lay outside the gene matches. The CDR3 sequence is 16 residues long. CDR3 in DNA: TGTGCCAGCAGCCGCCCGACAGGGAGCTCCTACAATGAGCAGTTCTTC. Encoded protein: CASSRPTGSSYNEQFF.

The chain is built from TRBV7-9 and TRBJ2-6, with D tentatively TRBD1 (5 bases). Per the germline V gene, CDR1 is SEHNR and CDR2 is FQNEAQ (reference sequence). V was trimmed by 2 bases and J by 1 base, leaving 6 bases between them. The CDR3 loop spans 15 amino acids. The CDR3 sequence: CASSLRGSGANVLTF. The CDR3 coding sequence is TGTGCCAGCAGCTTAAGGGGTTCTGGGGCCAACGTCCTGACTTTC.

The genes are TRBV5-1 and TRBJ1-2; D not certain. The germline V and J ends were trimmed by 0 bases and 7 bases, with 13 bases remaining between them. This CDR3 contains 14 residues. Germline V gene lookup returns CDR1 SGHRS and CDR2 YFSETQ. CDR3 DNA: TGCGCCAGCAGCTTGGGTCGGCGGCAAGGTGGCTACACCTTC. Translation gives CASSLGRRQGGYTF.

The genes are TRBV2 and TRBJ2-1, with 13 positions matching TRBD2. The germline gives CDR1 SNHLY, CDR2 FYNNEI. This CDR3 spans 17 amino acids. J was trimmed by 5 bases and V by 5 bases; bases with no gene match: 9. CDR3 bases: TGTGCCAGCAGTCCTACTAGCGGGAGGGCCGGAGACAATGAGCAGTTCTTC. Translation gives CASSPTSGRAGDNEQFF.

The chain links TRBV10-3 to TRBJ1-6; TRBD1 matches at 8 bases. The CDR3 is 14 amino acids. V shed 8 bases, J shed 6 bases, and the junction held 6 bases outside the gene matches. Germline CDR1 and CDR2: ENHRY and SYGVKD. DNA of the CDR3: TGTGCCATCCGAGGACAGGGAGGTAATTCACCCCTCCACTTT. Protein sequence: CAIRGQGGNSPLHF.